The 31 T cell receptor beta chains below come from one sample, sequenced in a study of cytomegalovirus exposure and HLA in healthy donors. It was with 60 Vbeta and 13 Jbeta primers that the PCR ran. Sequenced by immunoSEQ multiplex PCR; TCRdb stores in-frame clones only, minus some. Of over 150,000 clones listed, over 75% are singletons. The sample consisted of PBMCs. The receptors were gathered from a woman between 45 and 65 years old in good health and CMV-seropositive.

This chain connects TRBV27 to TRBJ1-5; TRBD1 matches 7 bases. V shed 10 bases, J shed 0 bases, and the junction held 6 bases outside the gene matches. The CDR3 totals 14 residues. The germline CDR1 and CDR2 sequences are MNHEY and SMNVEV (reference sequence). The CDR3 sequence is CATGQAYSNQPQHF. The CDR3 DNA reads TGTGCCACCGGACAGGCCTATAGCAATCAGCCCCAGCATTTT.

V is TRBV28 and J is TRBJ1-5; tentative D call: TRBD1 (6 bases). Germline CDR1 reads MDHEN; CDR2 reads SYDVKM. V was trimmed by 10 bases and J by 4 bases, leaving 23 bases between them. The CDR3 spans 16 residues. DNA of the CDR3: TGTGCCACGCGCAGAGAAAAGGGGGTAAGGAATCAGCCCCAGCATTTT. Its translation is CATRREKGVRNQPQHF.

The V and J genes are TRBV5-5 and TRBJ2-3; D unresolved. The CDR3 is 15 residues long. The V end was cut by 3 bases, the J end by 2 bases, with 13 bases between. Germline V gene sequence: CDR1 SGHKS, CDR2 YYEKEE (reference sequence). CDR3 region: CASSWRLGDTDTQYF. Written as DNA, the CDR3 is TGTGCCAGCAGCTGGAGACTCGGCGACACAGATACGCAGTATTTT.

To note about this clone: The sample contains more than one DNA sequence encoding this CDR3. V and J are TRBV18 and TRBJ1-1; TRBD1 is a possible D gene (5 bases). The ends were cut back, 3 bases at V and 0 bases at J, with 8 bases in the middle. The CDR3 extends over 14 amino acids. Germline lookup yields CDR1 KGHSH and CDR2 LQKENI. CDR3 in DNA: TGTGCCAGCTCACCCGGACAAATGAACACTGAAGCTTTCTTT. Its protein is CASSPGQMNTEAFF.

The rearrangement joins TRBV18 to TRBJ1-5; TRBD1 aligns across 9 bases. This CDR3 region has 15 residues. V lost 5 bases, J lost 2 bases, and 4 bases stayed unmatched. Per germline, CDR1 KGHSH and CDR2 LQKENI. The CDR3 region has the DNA TGTGCCAGCTCAACGAGACAGGGGGGCAATCAGCCCCAGCATTTT. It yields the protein CASSTRQGGNQPQHF. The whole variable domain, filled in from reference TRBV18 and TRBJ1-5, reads NAGVMQNPRHLVRRRGQEARLRCSPMKGHSHVYWYRQLPEEGLKFMVYLQKENIIDESGMPKERFSAEFPKEGPSILRIQQVVRGDSAAYFCASSTRQGGNQPQHFGDGTRLSIL.

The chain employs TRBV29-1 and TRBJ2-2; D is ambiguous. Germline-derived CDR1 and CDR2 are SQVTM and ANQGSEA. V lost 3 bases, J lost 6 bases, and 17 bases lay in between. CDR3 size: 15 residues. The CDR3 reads CSVEAESLPAGELFF. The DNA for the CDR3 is TGCAGCGTTGAGGCGGAGAGCCTACCGGCCGGGGAGCTGTTTTTT.

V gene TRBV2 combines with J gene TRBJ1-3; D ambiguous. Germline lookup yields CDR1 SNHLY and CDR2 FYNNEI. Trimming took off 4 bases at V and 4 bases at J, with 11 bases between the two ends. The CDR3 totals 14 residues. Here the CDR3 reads CASSAREGGNTIYF. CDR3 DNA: TGTGCCAGCAGTGCACGCGAGGGAGGAAACACCATATATTTT.

This CDR3 is CASSVRDRAFYGYTF. CDR3 nucleotide sequence: TGTGCCAGCAGTGTCCGGGACAGGGCCTTCTATGGCTACACCTTC. V and J are TRBV6-1 and TRBJ1-2; 9 nucleotides agree with TRBD1. This CDR3 has 15 residues. J gave up 4 bases and V 4 bases, and 7 bases lay outside the gene matches. Germline CDR1 and CDR2: MNHNS and SASEGT.

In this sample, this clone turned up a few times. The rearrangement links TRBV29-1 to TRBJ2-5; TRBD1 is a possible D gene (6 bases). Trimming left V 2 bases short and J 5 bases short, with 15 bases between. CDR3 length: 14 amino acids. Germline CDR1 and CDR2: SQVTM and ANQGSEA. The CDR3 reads CSVERSNRVETQYF. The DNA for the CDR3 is TGCAGCGTTGAACGATCGAACAGGGTGGAGACCCAGTACTTC.

CDR3 in amino acids: CASSPKAGSPTFTSYNEQFF. The CDR3 DNA reads as TGTGCCAGCTCACCAAAGGCTGGGAGCCCCACCTTTACCTCCTACAATGAGCAGTTCTTC. The chain carries TRBV18 and TRBJ2-1; maybe TRBD2 (5 bases). V dropped 2 bases and J dropped 0 bases, with 23 bases sitting between them. The CDR3 length is 20 residues. Germline V gene sequence: CDR1 KGHSH, CDR2 LQKENI.

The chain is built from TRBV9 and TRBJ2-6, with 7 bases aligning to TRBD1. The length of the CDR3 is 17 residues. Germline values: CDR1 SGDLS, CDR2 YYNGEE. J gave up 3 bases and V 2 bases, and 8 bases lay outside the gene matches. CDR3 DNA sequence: TGTGCCAGCAGCGTCCGCCCCACAGGGGTTGGGGCCAACGTCCTGACTTTC. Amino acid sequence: CASSVRPTGVGANVLTF. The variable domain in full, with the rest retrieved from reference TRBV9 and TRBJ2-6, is DSGVTQTPKHLITATGQRVTLRCSPRSGDLSVYWYQQSLDQGLQFLIQYYNGEERAKGNILERFSAQQFPDLHSELNLSSLELGDSALYFCASSVRPTGVGANVLTFGAGSRLTVL.

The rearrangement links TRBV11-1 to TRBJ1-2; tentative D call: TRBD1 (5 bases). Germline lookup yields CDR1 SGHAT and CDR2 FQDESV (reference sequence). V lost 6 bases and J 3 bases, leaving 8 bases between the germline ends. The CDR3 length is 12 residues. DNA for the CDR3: TGTGCCAGCAGGGGGCTGGACTATGGCTACACCTTC. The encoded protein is CASRGLDYGYTF.

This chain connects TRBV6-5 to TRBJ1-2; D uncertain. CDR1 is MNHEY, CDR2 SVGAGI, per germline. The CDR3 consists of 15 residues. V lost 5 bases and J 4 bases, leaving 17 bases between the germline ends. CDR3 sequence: CASSLGLTLAYGYTF. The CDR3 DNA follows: TGTGCCAGCAGTCTGGGCCTCACCCTAGCCTATGGCTACACCTTC.

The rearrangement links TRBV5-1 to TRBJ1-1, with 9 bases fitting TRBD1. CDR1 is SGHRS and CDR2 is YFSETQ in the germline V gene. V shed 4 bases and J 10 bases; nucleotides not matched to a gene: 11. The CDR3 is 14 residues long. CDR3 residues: CASSSNTGGVGAFF. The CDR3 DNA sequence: TGCGCCAGCAGCAGCAATACAGGGGGCGTCGGAGCTTTCTTT.

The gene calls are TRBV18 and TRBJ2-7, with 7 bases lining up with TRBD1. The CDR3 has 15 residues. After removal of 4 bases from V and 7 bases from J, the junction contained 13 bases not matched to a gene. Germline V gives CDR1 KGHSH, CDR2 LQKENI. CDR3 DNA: TGTGCCAGCTCACTAATGGGACAGCCGGTCTTAGAGCAGTACTTC. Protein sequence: CASSLMGQPVLEQYF.

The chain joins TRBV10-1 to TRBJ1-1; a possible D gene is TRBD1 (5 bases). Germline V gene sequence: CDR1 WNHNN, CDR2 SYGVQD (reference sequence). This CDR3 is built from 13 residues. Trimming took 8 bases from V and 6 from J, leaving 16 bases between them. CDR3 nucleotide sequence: TGCGCCAGCGAAAGTGAATGGGGCGCTGAAGCTTTCTTT. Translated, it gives CASESEWGAEAFF.

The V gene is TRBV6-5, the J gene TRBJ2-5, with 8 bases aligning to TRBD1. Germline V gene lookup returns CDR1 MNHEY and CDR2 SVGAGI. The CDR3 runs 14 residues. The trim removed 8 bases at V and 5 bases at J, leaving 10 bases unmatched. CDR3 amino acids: CASFTGGRGETQYF. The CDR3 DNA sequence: TGTGCCAGCTTCACAGGGGGGAGAGGGGAGACCCAGTACTTC.

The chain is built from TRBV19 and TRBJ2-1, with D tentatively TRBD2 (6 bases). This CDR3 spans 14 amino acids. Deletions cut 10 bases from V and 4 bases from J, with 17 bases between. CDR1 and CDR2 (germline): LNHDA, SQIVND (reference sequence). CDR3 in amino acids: CATVESGPYNEQFF. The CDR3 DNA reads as TGTGCCACGGTAGAGAGCGGGCCGTACAATGAGCAGTTCTTC. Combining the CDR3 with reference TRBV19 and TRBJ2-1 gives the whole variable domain DGGITQSPKYLFRKEGQNVTLSCEQNLNHDAMYWYRQDPGQGLRLIYYSQIVNDFQKGDIAEGYSVSREKKESFPLTVTSAQKNPTAFYLCATVESGPYNEQFFGPGTRLTVL.

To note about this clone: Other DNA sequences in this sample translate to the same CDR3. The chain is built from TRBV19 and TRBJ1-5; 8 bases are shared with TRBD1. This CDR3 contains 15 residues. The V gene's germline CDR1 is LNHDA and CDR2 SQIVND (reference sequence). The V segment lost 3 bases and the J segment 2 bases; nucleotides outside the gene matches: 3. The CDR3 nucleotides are TGTGCCAGTAGTATTGACAGGGGCGGCAATCAGCCCCAGCATTTT. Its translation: CASSIDRGGNQPQHF.

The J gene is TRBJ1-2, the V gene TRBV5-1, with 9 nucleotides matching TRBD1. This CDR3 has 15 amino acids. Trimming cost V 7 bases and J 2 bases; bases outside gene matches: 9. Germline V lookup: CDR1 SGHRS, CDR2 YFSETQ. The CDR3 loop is CASGGQGVTNYGYTF. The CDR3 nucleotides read TGCGCCAGCGGGGGACAGGGAGTAACCAACTATGGCTACACCTTC.

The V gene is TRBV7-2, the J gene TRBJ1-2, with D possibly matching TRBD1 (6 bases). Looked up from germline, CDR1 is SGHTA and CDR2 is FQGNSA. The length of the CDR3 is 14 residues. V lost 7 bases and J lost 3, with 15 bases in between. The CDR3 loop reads CASNEQGHHYGYTF. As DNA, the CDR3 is TGTGCCAGCAACGAGCAGGGGCACCACTATGGCTACACCTTC.

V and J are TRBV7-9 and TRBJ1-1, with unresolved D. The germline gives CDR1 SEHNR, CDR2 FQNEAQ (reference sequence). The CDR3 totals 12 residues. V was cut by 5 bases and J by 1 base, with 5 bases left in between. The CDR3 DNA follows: TGTGCCAGCAGCGTCAGGAACACTGAAGCTTTCTTT. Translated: CASSVRNTEAFF.

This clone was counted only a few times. CDR3 protein: CASSLQGDNSPLHF. The DNA of the CDR3 is TGCGCCAGCAGCTTACAGGGGGATAATTCACCCCTCCACTTT. The chain links TRBV5-1 to TRBJ1-6; 8 nucleotides align to TRBD1. This CDR3 spans 14 amino acids. CDR1 is SGHRS and CDR2 is YFSETQ in the germline V gene. V gave up 2 bases and J gave up 5 bases; unmatched junction bases: 0.

The DNA for the CDR3 is TGTGCCAGCAGCCTTGACAGGGGGCGAGGAAACACCATATATTTT. Protein sequence: CASSLDRGRGNTIYF. The chain joins TRBV6-6 to TRBJ1-3; 10 bases fit TRBD1. J was trimmed by 4 bases and V by 6 bases; bases with no gene match: 6. The CDR3 totals 15 residues. Germline V lookup: CDR1 MNHNY, CDR2 SVGAGI (reference sequence).

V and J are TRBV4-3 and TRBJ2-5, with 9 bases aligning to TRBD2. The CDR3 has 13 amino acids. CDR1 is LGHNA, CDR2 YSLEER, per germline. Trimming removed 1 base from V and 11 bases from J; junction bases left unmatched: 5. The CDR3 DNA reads TGCGCCAGCAGCCAAGGGGGACTAGCAGGGCAGTACTTC. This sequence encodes CASSQGGLAGQYF.

The CDR3 is CASSVTGMGYGYTF. DNA of the CDR3: TGTGCCAGCAGTGTGACAGGGATGGGCTATGGCTACACCTTC. The chain combines TRBV2 with TRBJ1-2, with 7 bases that match TRBD1. The CDR3 is 14 amino acids. V lost 4 bases to trimming and J lost 4 bases; unmatched junction nucleotides: 6. Germline V lookup: CDR1 SNHLY, CDR2 FYNNEI.

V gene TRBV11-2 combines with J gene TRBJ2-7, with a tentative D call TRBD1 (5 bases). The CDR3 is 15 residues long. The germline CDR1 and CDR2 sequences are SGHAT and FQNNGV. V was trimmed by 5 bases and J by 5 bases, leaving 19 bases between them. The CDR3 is CASSGRLGVLDEQYF. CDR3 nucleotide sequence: TGTGCCAGCAGCGGCAGGTTAGGGGTCCTTGACGAGCAGTACTTC. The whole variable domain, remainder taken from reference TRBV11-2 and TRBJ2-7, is EAGVAQSPRYKIIEKRQSVAFWCNPISGHATLYWYQQILGQGPKLLIQFQNNGVVDDSQLPKDRFSAERLKGVDSTLKIQPAKLEDSAVYLCASSGRLGVLDEQYFGPGTRLTVT.

CDR3 amino acids: CASSLFWGTGDEKLFF. The CDR3 DNA follows: TGTGCCAGCAGCTTGTTCTGGGGGACTGGCGATGAAAAACTGTTTTTT. The V gene is TRBV5-6, the J gene TRBJ1-4; possible D gene TRBD1, 5 bases. Germline CDR1 SGHDT, CDR2 YYEEEE. V was cut by 1 base and J by 6 bases, with 16 bases left in between. The CDR3 contains 16 residues.

The CDR3 DNA reads TGTGCCAGCAGTTTCAACCCCAGAACGAACAGGGCCGAAGCTTTCTTT. Amino acid sequence: CASSFNPRTNRAEAFF. This sequence joins TRBV28 and TRBJ1-1, with D perhaps TRBD1 (6 bases). Trimming removed 3 bases from V and 8 bases from J, with 22 bases in between. The CDR3 is 16 residues long. CDR1 and CDR2 from the germline V gene are MDHEN and SYDVKM.

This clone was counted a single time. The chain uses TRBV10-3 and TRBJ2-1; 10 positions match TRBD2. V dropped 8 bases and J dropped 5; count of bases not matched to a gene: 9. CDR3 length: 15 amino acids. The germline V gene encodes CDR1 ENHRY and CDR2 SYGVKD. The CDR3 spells CAIRTLAGVNNEQFF. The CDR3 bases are TGTGCCATCCGAACCCTAGCGGGGGTAAACAATGAGCAGTTCTTC.

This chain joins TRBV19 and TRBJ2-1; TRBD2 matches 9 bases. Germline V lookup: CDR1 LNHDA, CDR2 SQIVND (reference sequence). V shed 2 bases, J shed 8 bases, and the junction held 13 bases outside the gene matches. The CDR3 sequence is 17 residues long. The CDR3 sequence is CASSIPPGASGNYEQFF. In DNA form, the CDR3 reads TGTGCCAGTAGTATACCTCCCGGGGCTAGCGGGAACTATGAGCAGTTCTTC. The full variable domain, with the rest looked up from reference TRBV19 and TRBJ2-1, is DGGITQSPKYLFRKEGQNVTLSCEQNLNHDAMYWYRQDPGQGLRLIYYSQIVNDFQKGDIAEGYSVSREKKESFPLTVTSAQKNPTAFYLCASSIPPGASGNYEQFFGPGTRLTVL.